A selection of T cell receptor beta chains follows, all from one sample in a study of a mutant IDH1 vaccine in newly diagnosed glioma. Clones were sequenced by immunoSEQ multiplex PCR, and TCRdb holds only the in-frame ones, with some missing. The sample includes tens of thousands of clones, roughly 85% of them seen just once. These receptors have no identified antigens. The source was PBMCs, collected from a glioma patient whose treatment included an IDH1 peptide vaccine. Receptors originate from a woman aged 45-59 years with glioma. Both conserved end residues are part of each CDR3. The D gene is left open where the match is weak. A clone size is listed for some rows: how often the clone was seen (once, few, many), or a class if it is expanded.

>once|TRBJ2-7|15|-|TRBV6-5
TGTGCCAGCAGTTACTCGAAGGCGACATCCTACGAGCAGTACTTC
CASSYSKATSYEQYF
>-|TRBJ2-7|14|-|TRBV7-8
TGTGCCAGCAGCTCCAGGGGTCGCGCCTACGAGCAGTACTTC
CASSSRGRAYEQYF
>few|TRBJ2-4|15|TRBD1|TRBV18
TGTGCCAGCTCACCACCGGGGACAGGGGGTGACATTCAGTACTTC
CASSPPGTGGDIQYF
>-|TRBJ2-7|16|TRBD2|TRBV5-6
TGTGCCAGCAGCGGGACTTTAGGCGGGAGGCGCAACGAGCAGTACTTC
CASSGTLGGRRNEQYF
>-|TRBJ1-5|14|-|TRBV7-9
TGTGCCAGCAGCACTAGCGGTTCCAGTCAGCCCCAGCATTTT
CASSTSGSSQPQHF
>-|TRBJ2-6|12|-|TRBV29-1
TGCAGCGTTAAGTCTGGGGCCAACGTCCTGACTTTC
CSVKSGANVLTF
>-|TRBJ2-1|17|TRBD2|TRBV14
TGTGCCAGCAGCCAAGATAAGGGGACTAGGCTACTCGATGAGCAGTTCTTC
CASSQDKGTRLLDEQFF
>once|TRBJ1-3|14|-|TRBV6-1
TGTGCCAGCAGTGTTACAGGGTCTGGAAACACCATATATTTT
CASSVTGSGNTIYF
>-|TRBJ1-5|11|-|TRBV28
TGTGCCAGCAGTTTCGAGGGACCTCGCCATTTT
CASSFEGPRHF
>-|TRBJ2-3|11|-|TRBV30
TGTGCCTGGAGTTACACAGATACGCAGTATTTT
CAWSYTDTQYF
>-|TRBJ2-2|13|-|TRBV9
TGTGCCAGCAGCGCCCCCTTGAGGGGGGAGCTGTTTTTT
CASSAPLRGELFF
>-|TRBJ2-7|15|-|TRBV9
TGTGCCAGCAGCGTAGATTACGGTTCCCCCTACGAGCAGTACTTC
CASSVDYGSPYEQYF
>-|TRBJ2-1|15|-|TRBV7-9
TGTGCCAGCAGCTTAGCGTCGGCTATAAGCAATGAGCAGTTCTTC
CASSLASAISNEQFF
>-|TRBJ2-1|16|-|TRBV4-1
TGCGCCAGCAGCCAAGCGAACTTCCTCTCCTACAATGAGCAGTTCTTC
CASSQANFLSYNEQFF
>-|TRBJ1-1|14|-|TRBV13
TGTGCCAGCAGCCCCTGGGCAGGCAAAACTGAAGCTTTCTTT
CASSPWAGKTEAFF
>-|TRBJ1-5|14|-|TRBV27
TGTGCCAGCAGCCAGCTGGGGGGAAATCAGCCCCAGCATTTT
CASSQLGGNQPQHF
>-|TRBJ2-7|15|TRBD1|TRBV2
TGTGCCAGCAGCCCCGAGGGACAGACCGTCTCCGAGCAGTACTTC
CASSPEGQTVSEQYF
>-|TRBJ2-6|18|-|TRBV7-9
TGTGCCAGCAGCGGGGAAAGAAGGGGAGTCTCTGGGGCCAACGTCCTGACTTTC
CASSGERRGVSGANVLTF
>-|TRBJ2-7|13|-|TRBV27
TGTGCCAGCAGTTTTGGCGTGGGGGCCGAGCAGTACTTC
CASSFGVGAEQYF
>-|TRBJ2-7|16|TRBD2|TRBV7-8
TGTGCCAGCAGCGCGTACCGACTAGCGGGAGGGTACGAGCAGTACTTC
CASSAYRLAGGYEQYF
>-|TRBJ1-6|14|TRBD1|TRBV9
TGTGCCAGCAGCCCCCGGACAGGTAATTCACCCCTCCACTTT
CASSPRTGNSPLHF
>-|TRBJ1-2|14|-|TRBV7-9
TGTGCCAGCAGCTTCGCGGACAGTAACTATGGCTACACCTTC
CASSFADSNYGYTF
>-|TRBJ2-1|14|-|TRBV7-9
TGTGCCAGCAGCTTTGGGGACTTCAGGAATGAGCAGTTCTTC
CASSFGDFRNEQFF
>-|TRBJ1-3|15|-|TRBV10-2
TGCGCCAGCAGTGAGCCCCTTAGCTCTGGAAACACCATATATTTT
CASSEPLSSGNTIYF